This T cell receptor beta chain came from a study of technical replicates of blood from several donors. TCRdb keeps only in-frame clones here, not all; method: immunoSEQ multiplex PCR. The sample holds under 100,000 clones; roughly 85% are singletons and the top ten take roughly 4.9%. V gave up 1 base and J gave up 1 base, with 10 bases separating them. The V gene's germline CDR1 is MNHEY and CDR2 SMNVEV (reference sequence). The CDR3 runs 15 residues. Sequences were obtained from PBMCs. The sequence came from a human donor in good health. Some clones in this sample may be carry-over from other donors' samples. The J gene is TRBJ1-1, the V gene TRBV27, with unresolved D. In DNA form, the CDR3 reads TGTGCCAGCAGTTTATTTAGACACGCGAACACTGAAGCTTTCTTT. Its translation: CASSLFRHANTEAFF.